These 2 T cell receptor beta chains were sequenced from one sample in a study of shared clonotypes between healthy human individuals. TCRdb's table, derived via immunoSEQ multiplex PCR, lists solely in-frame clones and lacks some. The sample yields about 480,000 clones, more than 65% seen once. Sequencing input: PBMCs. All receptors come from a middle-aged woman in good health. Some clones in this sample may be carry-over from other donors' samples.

The CDR3, as DNA: TGTGCCAGCAGCCCCTTAGCGGGAGACGTCAATGAGCAGTTCTTC. Residues: CASSPLAGDVNEQFF. The chain joins TRBV6-4 to TRBJ2-1; TRBD2 matches at 9 bases. J lost 6 bases, V lost 6 bases, and 9 bases had no gene match. Looked up from germline, CDR1 is MRHNA and CDR2 is SNTAGT. CDR3 length: 15 residues.

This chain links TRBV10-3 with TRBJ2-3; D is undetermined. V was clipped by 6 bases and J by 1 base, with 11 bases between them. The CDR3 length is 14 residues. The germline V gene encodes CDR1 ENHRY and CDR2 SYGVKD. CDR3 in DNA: TGTGCCATCAGCGGGCTGGCGGGCACAGATACGCAGTATTTT. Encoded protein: CAISGLAGTDTQYF.